This T cell receptor (beta chain) was found in a study of T-cell memory formation after mild COVID-19 (dated by TCRdb to the early 2020s). Describing the broader study: TCR sequence clusters from the two donors were largely donor specific. Longitudinal TCRalpha and TCRbeta repertoire sequencing tracked T-cell clones expanding and contracting after mild COVID-19 in a couple of donors. The cohort was made up of two young adult volunteers, one female and one male, who were previously healthy. Overall results and qualifications from the work: Some responding clones were detected in pre-infection memory, which suggested that pre-existing cross-reactive memory T cells had joined the SARS-CoV-2 response. Contracting CD4+ clones appeared mostly in the CM and EM memory subsets, whereas CD8+ clones were enriched in EMRA. Only two mild cases were covered in the study, and larger cohorts including severe cases with pre-infection samples were considered necessary. Whether the second-wave clones peaking on day 37 were SARS-CoV-2 specific was not confirmed. Clones contracting from day 15 to 85 had balanced CD4/CD8 phenotypes, while a second wave expanding from day 15 to 37 was biased towards CD4+.

This clonotype was counted between two and nine times. What this receptor recognizes is not known. One base away there is no much larger clone; base qualities are not given. Ficoll-Paque density gradient centrifugation was used to isolate PBMCs. The germline V gene sets CDR1 to SGHRS and CDR2 to YFSETQ. There are 13 amino acids in the CDR3, from cysteine to phenylalanine inclusive. The CDR3 DNA has 39 bases and is translated from base 1. Clipping removes 7 bases from V and 5 bases from J, with 8 as the unmatched junction base count. The sequencing machine was an Illumina NovaSeq 6000. TCRalpha and TCRbeta cDNA libraries were constructed by 5'RACE with constant-segment primers, with sample barcodes and unique molecular identifiers being introduced. Trizol reagent was used to extract RNA from every sample. Amplification of the libraries took two PCR steps, and the second step added a second sample barcode plus Illumina TruSeq adapters. Libraries were sequenced on an Illumina NovaSeq with 2 x 150 bp paired-end reads. Per the source publication's procedure: With migec v1.2.7, reads were demultiplexed and then collapsed into UMI-guided consensus sequences. With mixcr v2.1.11, UMI consensuses were aligned to TRA and TRB V and J templates and assembled into clonotypes. A clonotype was counted as expanded or contracted only when both edgeR and NoisET called the clonotype significant, with the noise models trained on biological replicates. For edgeR calls, the cutoffs were a false discovery rate-adjusted p below 0.01 and a log2 fold-change threshold of 1. As an exploratory analysis of dynamics, PCA with hierarchical clustering was applied to max-normalized trajectories of the 1000 most abundant clonotypes. Separately sequenced CD4+ and CD8+ repertoires were used to assign a CD4 or CD8 phenotype to each responding clone. Using fastp at Q25 and MiXCR, TCRdb reprocessed the public reads and kept productive beta chains. Every CDR3 protein is listed once, alongside the most common genes and DNA of its rows. TCRdb, rather than the study authors, made the V and J calls. The sample table records roughly 150,000 distinct CDR3 sequences; roughly 13% of these occur just once. Approximately 3.6% of the sample is in the top ten clones.

This TCR was sampled from a man between 18 and 35 years old who had mild COVID-19 (a few samples of this study predate the infection). The sample titles of this study are shuffled in the database, so cell type and time point are left out; the donor was told from shared clones. The rearranged chain carries TRBV5-1 and TRBJ2-5; TRBD2 fits 7 bases in the junction. Input material: PBMCs or a T cell subset sorted from them (not recorded which). The nucleotide sequence is given as TGCGCCAGCGGTTCCTGGGGAGGGGAGACCCAGTACTTC. The resulting protein is CASGSWGGETQYF.